This T cell receptor (beta chain) appears in the sequencing data of a study of blood T cell repertoires in COVID-19. V was clipped by 1 base and J by 1 base; unmatched bases: 2. The germline V gene encodes CDR1 SGDLS and CDR2 YYNGEE. The CDR3 extends over 16 amino acids. The sample holds a few counts of this clone. Per the original data handling: Amplification from reference gene primers served as the basis for estimated nucleated cell counts. The table came from immunoSEQ multiplex PCR; TCRdb's copy has only in-frame clones and leaves some out. That table furnishes V, J and clone size, whereas the DNA furnished D and trimming. There are 80,000 to 100,000 clones in the sample; around 81% occur only once, and 15% to 20% lies in the top ten.

The sample consisted of peripheral blood. V gene TRBV9 combines with J gene TRBJ2-6; 7 nucleotides agree with TRBD1. The TCR comes from a human donor in a cohort sampled during active COVID-19. The chain's CDR3 is CASSVNRGSGANVLTF. The CDR3 DNA reads TGTGCCAGCAGCGTAAACAGGGGTTCTGGGGCCAACGTCCTGACTTTC.